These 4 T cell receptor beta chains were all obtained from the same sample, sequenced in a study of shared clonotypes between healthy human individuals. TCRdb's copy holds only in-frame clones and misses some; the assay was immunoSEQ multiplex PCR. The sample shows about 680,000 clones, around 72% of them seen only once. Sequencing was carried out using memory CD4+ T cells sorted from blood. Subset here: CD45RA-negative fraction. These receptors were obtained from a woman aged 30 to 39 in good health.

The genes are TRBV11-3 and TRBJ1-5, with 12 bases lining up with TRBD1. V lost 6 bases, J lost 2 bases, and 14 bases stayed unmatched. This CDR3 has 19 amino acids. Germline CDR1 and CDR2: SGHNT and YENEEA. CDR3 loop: CASRFSGTGGVSGNQPQHF. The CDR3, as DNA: TGTGCCAGCAGATTCTCCGGGACAGGGGGCGTAAGTGGCAATCAGCCCCAGCATTTT.

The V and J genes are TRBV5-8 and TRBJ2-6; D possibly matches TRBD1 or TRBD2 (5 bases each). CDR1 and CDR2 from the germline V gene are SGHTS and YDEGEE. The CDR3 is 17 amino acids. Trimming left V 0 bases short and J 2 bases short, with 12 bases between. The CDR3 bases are TGTGCCAGCAGCTTGGCCTGGGGGAATACTGGGGCCAACGTCCTGACTTTC. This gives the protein CASSLAWGNTGANVLTF.

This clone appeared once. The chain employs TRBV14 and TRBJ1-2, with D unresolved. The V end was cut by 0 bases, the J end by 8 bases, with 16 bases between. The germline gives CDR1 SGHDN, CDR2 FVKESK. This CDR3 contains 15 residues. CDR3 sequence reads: CASSQETGRLWGYTF. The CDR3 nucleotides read TGTGCCAGCAGCCAAGAAACGGGTAGATTGTGGGGCTACACCTTC.

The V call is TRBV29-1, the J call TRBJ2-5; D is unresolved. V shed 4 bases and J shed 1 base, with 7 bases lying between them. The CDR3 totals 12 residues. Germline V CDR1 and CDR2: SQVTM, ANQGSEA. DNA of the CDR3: TGCAGCGTTGGCTACTTCCAAGAGACCCAGTACTTC. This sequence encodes CSVGYFQETQYF.